These T cell receptor beta chains were read from a single sample in a study of OX40 agonist ivuxolimab in advanced cancers. Libraries were prepared by immunoSEQ multiplex PCR; TCRdb keeps only in-frame clonotypes and omits some of them. The data show 45,000 to 55,000 clones, roughly 92% seen once. Sequencing used CD4+ or CD8+ T cells sorted from blood, obtained in a trial of the OX40 agonist ivuxolimab. The source is an adult with an advanced solid tumor such as melanoma, head and neck, liver or kidney cancer. Both conserved end residues are trimmed from each CDR3. The order of the fields is clone size, J gene, CDR3 length, V gene, CDR3 protein. Clone size is not always given. Where it is, it says once, few, many or a class for expanded clones.

clone_size: NA
j_call: TRBJ2-3
cdr3_length: 15
v_call: TRBV5-1
cdr3_aa: ASSSRTSGMITDTQY

clone_size: NA
j_call: TRBJ2-1
cdr3_length: 15
v_call: TRBV4-3
cdr3_aa: ASSRGLAGGFYNEQF

clone_size: NA
j_call: TRBJ2-6
cdr3_length: 13
v_call: TRBV4-3
cdr3_aa: ASSSPGDGANVLT

clone_size: NA
j_call: TRBJ2-3
cdr3_length: 12
v_call: TRBV5-1
cdr3_aa: ASSLVRDTDTQY

clone_size: NA
j_call: TRBJ2-3
cdr3_length: 13
v_call: TRBV5-1
cdr3_aa: ASSAQGGRTDTQY

clone_size: NA
j_call: TRBJ2-2
cdr3_length: 14
v_call: TRBV15
cdr3_aa: ATGNGLAGNTGELF

clone_size: NA
j_call: TRBJ2-6
cdr3_length: 16
v_call: TRBV4-1
cdr3_aa: ASSQDSRPVPGANVLT

clone_size: NA
j_call: TRBJ2-1
cdr3_length: 13
v_call: TRBV9
cdr3_aa: ASSASGGPYNEQF

clone_size: NA
j_call: TRBJ1-5
cdr3_length: 11
v_call: TRBV29-1
cdr3_aa: SVSGDGNQPQH

clone_size: NA
j_call: TRBJ2-7
cdr3_length: 12
v_call: TRBV4-1
cdr3_aa: ASSAGQGAFEQY

clone_size: NA
j_call: TRBJ2-7
cdr3_length: 13
v_call: TRBV28
cdr3_aa: ASSLWGQIPYEQY

clone_size: NA
j_call: TRBJ2-7
cdr3_length: 12
v_call: TRBV11-2
cdr3_aa: ASSSPMRPYEQY

clone_size: NA
j_call: TRBJ1-2
cdr3_length: 13
v_call: TRBV27
cdr3_aa: ASRATRDRDTGYT

clone_size: NA
j_call: TRBJ2-3
cdr3_length: 13
v_call: TRBV28
cdr3_aa: ASSLTTTSTDTQY

clone_size: NA
j_call: TRBJ1-1
cdr3_length: 9
v_call: TRBV11-2
cdr3_aa: ATSDLAEAF

clone_size: NA
j_call: TRBJ2-5
cdr3_length: 11
v_call: TRBV5-5
cdr3_aa: ASSEGTTQTQY

clone_size: NA
j_call: TRBJ2-1
cdr3_length: 12
v_call: TRBV25-1
cdr3_aa: ASSEVTGSNEQF

clone_size: NA
j_call: TRBJ2-2
cdr3_length: 12
v_call: TRBV6-5
cdr3_aa: ASSYSRDSGELF

clone_size: NA
j_call: TRBJ2-3
cdr3_length: 15
v_call: TRBV28
cdr3_aa: ASSFGPPPGDTDTQY

clone_size: NA
j_call: TRBJ2-7
cdr3_length: 12
v_call: TRBV4-1
cdr3_aa: ASSHMGGVEEQY

clone_size: few
j_call: TRBJ2-3
cdr3_length: 13
v_call: TRBV6-5
cdr3_aa: ASSYSKASTDTQY

clone_size: NA
j_call: TRBJ2-7
cdr3_length: 10
v_call: TRBV4-2
cdr3_aa: ASSQGGDEQY

clone_size: NA
j_call: TRBJ2-3
cdr3_length: 10
v_call: TRBV5-6
cdr3_aa: ASSMWTDTQY

clone_size: NA
j_call: TRBJ2-7
cdr3_length: 12
v_call: TRBV4-2
cdr3_aa: ASSQVEAVGEQY

clone_size: NA
j_call: TRBJ2-5
cdr3_length: 14
v_call: TRBV14
cdr3_aa: ASSPWGLDRPETQY

clone_size: NA
j_call: TRBJ2-7
cdr3_length: 13
v_call: TRBV28
cdr3_aa: ASSATGTDAYEQY

clone_size: NA
j_call: TRBJ2-2
cdr3_length: 9
v_call: TRBV27
cdr3_aa: ASSWTGELF

clone_size: NA
j_call: TRBJ2-7
cdr3_length: 12
v_call: TRBV7-8
cdr3_aa: ASNPGDSSYEQY

clone_size: NA
j_call: TRBJ2-5
cdr3_length: 9
v_call: TRBV11-2
cdr3_aa: ASREWETQY

clone_size: NA
j_call: TRBJ2-1
cdr3_length: 12
v_call: TRBV7-6
cdr3_aa: ASSFGGSYNEQF

clone_size: NA
j_call: TRBJ2-7
cdr3_length: 14
v_call: TRBV19
cdr3_aa: ASSIGAGGPVYEQY

clone_size: NA
j_call: TRBJ2-7
cdr3_length: 10
v_call: TRBV28
cdr3_aa: ASRPSVYEQY

clone_size: once
j_call: TRBJ2-2
cdr3_length: 12
v_call: TRBV19
cdr3_aa: ASSILLGTGELF

clone_size: NA
j_call: TRBJ2-4
cdr3_length: 15
v_call: TRBV10-3
cdr3_aa: AISGPPGDLAKNIQY

clone_size: once
j_call: TRBJ1-1
cdr3_length: 10
v_call: TRBV5-6
cdr3_aa: ATSGRVAEAF

clone_size: NA
j_call: TRBJ2-7
cdr3_length: 15
v_call: TRBV28
cdr3_aa: ASSSLLGLAGTYEQY

clone_size: NA
j_call: TRBJ2-1
cdr3_length: 14
v_call: TRBV9
cdr3_aa: ASSVGLAGGPYEQF